The entry below gives a single T cell receptor (beta chain) sequence along with its context. Its antigen remains unknown. Germline V CDR1 and CDR2: SGHKS, YYEKEE (reference sequence). The CDR3 sequence is 15 residues long. Trimming shortened V by 6 bases and J by 4 bases, and 20 bases separated the two germline ends. The sample is drawn from a study of cytomegalovirus exposure and HLA in healthy donors. Study-level points and caveats: Across donors, sequencing depth was assumed by presence/absence analyses to be roughly uniform. A missense DCLRE1C variant was associated with V- and J-gene trimming of TCR beta chains in a later analysis, and an independent cohort replicated the association.

Primers: 60 Vbeta forward and 13 Jbeta reverse. Assay used: immunoSEQ multiplex PCR; TCRdb lists only in-frame clones, some missing. The sample holds some 110,000 clones, around three quarters seen once. The rearrangement links TRBV5-5 to TRBJ2-7; D call uncertain. Input material: PBMCs. The source is a middle-aged man in good health and CMV-seronegative. CDR3 amino acids: CASTSDTLGWYEQYF. The DNA for the CDR3 is TGTGCCAGCACCTCCGACACCCTTGGATGGTACGAGCAGTACTTC. The full variable domain, with the rest looked up from reference TRBV5-5 and TRBJ2-7, is DAGVTQSPTHLIKTRGQQVTLRCSPISGHKSVSWYQQVLGQGPQFIFQYYEKEERGRGNFPDRFSARQFPNYSSELNVNALLLGDSALYLCASTSDTLGWYEQYFGPGTRLTVT.